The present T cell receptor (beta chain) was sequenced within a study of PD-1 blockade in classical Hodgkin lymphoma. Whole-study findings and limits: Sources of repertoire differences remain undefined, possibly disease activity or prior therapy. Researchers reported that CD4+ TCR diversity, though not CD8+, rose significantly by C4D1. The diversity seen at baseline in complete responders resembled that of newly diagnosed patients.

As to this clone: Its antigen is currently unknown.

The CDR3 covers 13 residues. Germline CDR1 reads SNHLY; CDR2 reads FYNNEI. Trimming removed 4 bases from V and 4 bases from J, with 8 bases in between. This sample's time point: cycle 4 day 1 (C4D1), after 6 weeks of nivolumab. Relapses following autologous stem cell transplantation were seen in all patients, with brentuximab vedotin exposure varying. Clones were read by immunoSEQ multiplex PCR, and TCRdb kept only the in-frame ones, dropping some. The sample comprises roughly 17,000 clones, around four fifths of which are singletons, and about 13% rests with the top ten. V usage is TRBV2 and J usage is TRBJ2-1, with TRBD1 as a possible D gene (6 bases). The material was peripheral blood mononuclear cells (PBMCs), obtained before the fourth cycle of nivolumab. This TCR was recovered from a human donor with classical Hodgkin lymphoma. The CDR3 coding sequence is TGTGCCAGCAGTGGGACAGCATACAATGAGCAGTTCTTC. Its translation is CASSGTAYNEQFF.